This T cell receptor (beta chain) was recorded in a study of regulatory T cells in long-lasting Graves disease. Building the TCR beta libraries relied on iRepertoire HTBI primers, and CDR3 regions underwent Arm-PCR. Per the original methods: Samples revealed 62 TRBV and 14 TRBJ segments. Using its own MiXCR run on the multiplex PCR reads, TCRdb lists one record per CDR3 protein. TCRdb, rather than the study authors, made the V and J calls. The table has 400,000 to 600,000 distinct CDR3 sequences, roughly 21% seen once. This clonotype was seen more than once but under ten times. The time point: persistent/refractory GD, antithyroid drugs over 5 years with positive TRAb. RNA isolated from PBMCs was used to make the TCR library. The sequences come from peripheral blood mononuclear cells (PBMCs), collected when the disease was refractory, from a patient treated with antithyroid drugs. This sequence was found in a female donor with Graves disease.

The CDR3 reads CSARTAGANEKLFF. As DNA, the CDR3 is TGCAGCGCCAGGACTGCAGGGGCTAATGAAAAACTGTTTTTT. This chain links TRBV29-1 with TRBJ1-4; tentatively, D is TRBD1 (6 bases). This CDR3 has 14 residues. The germline V gene has CDR1 SQVTM and CDR2 ANQGSEA. With 7 bases removed from V and 3 bases from J, the gap between germline ends came to 15 bases.